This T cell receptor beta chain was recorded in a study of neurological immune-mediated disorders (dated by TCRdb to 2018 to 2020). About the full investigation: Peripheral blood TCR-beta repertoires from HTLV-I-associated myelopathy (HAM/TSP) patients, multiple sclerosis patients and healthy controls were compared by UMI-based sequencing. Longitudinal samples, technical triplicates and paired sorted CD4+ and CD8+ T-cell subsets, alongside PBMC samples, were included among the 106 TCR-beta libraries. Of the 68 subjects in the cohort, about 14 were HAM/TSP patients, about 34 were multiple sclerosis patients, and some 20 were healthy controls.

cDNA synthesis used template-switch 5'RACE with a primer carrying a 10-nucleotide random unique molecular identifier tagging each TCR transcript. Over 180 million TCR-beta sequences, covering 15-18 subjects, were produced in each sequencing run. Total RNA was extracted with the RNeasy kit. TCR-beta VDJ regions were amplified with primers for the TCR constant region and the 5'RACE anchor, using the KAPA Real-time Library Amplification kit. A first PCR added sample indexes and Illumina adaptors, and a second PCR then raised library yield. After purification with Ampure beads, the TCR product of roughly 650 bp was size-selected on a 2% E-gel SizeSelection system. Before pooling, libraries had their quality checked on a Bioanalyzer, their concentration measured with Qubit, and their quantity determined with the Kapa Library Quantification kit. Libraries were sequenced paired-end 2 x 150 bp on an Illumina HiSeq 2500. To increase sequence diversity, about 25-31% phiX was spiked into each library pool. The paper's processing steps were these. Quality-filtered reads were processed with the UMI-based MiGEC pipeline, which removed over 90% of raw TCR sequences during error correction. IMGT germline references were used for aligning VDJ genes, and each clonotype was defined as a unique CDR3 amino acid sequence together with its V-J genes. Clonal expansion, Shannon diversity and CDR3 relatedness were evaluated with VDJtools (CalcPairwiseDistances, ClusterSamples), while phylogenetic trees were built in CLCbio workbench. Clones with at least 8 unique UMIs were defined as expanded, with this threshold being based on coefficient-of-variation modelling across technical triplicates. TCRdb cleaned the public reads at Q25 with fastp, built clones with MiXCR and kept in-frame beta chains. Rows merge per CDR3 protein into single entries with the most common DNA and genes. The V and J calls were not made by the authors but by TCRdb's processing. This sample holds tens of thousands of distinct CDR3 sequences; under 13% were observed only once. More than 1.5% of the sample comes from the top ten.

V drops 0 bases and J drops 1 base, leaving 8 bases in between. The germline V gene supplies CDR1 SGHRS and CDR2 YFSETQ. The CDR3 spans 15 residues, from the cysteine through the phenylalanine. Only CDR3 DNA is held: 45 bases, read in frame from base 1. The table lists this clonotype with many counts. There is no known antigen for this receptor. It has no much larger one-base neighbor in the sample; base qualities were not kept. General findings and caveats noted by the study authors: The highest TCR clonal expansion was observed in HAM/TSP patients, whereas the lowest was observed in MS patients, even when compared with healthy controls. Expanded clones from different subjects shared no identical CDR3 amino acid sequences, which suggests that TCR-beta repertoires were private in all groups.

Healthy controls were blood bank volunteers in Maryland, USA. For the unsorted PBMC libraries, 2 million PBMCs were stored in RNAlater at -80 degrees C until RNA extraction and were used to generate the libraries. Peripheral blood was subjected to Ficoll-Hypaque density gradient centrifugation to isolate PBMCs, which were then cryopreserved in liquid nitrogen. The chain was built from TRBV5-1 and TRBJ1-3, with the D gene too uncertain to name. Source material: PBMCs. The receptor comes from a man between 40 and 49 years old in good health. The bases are TGCGCCAGCAGCTTGGAACGCCTTTCTGGAAACACCATATATTTT. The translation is CASSLERLSGNTIYF.